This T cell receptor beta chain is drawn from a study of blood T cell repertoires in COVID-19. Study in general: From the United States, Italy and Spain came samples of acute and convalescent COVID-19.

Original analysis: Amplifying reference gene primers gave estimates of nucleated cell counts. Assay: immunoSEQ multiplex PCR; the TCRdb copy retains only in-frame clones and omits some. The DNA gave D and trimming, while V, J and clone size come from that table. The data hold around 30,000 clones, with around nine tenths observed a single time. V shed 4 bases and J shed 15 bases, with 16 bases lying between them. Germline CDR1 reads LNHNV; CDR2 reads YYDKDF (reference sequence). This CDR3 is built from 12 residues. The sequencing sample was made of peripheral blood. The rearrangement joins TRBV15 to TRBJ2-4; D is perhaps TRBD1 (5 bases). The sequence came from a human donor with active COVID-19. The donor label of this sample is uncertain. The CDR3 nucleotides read TGTGCCACCAGCATTAGGCAGGGATCACTGTACTTC. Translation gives CATSIRQGSLYF.